This is a list of T cell receptor beta chains from one sample in a study of T-cell memory formation after mild COVID-19. TCRdb re-called the 5' RACE reads through MiXCR, storing one row per CDR3 protein. The sample has more than 110,000 distinct CDR3 sequences, 13% to 15% seen once; the top ten hold around 30%. The sample comprised PBMCs or a T cell subset sorted from them (not recorded which). The receptors were gathered from an adult woman who had mild COVID-19 (a few samples of this study predate the infection). Cell type and time point are not known. CDR3s include the opening cysteine and the closing phenylalanine or tryptophan. A D gene is named only where the DNA matches it firmly. Some rows mark clone size as missing; the rest say once, few, many or name a class of expanded clone.

CDR3 protein | CDR3 DNA | V gene | clone size | D gene | J gene
CAISEPGQGGDGYTF | TGTGCCATCAGCGAGCCTGGACAGGGTGGTGATGGCTACACCTTC | TRBV10-3 | . | TRBD1 | TRBJ1-2
CASSPQGAYDTGELFF | TGTGCCAGCAGTCCACAGGGGGCTTATGACACCGGGGAGCTGTTTTTT | TRBV7-6 | few | TRBD1 | TRBJ2-2
CASSHDRSSGEKLFF | TGCGCCAGCAGCCACGACAGGTCATCCGGCGAAAAACTGTTTTTT | TRBV4-3 | few | . | TRBJ1-4
CASSLARDRVPETQYF | TGTGCCAGCAGCCTGGCCCGGGACAGGGTCCCGGAGACCCAGTACTTC | TRBV7-7 | . | TRBD1 | TRBJ2-5
CASSSDRYDYEQYF | TGTGCCAGCAGTTCGGACAGGTATGACTACGAGCAGTACTTC | TRBV12-3/TRBV12-4 | few | TRBD1 | TRBJ2-7
CSASSGPNEKLFF | TGCAGTGCTAGCAGTGGTCCTAATGAAAAACTGTTTTTT | TRBV20-1 | few | . | TRBJ1-4
CASSHSADTQYF | TGTGCCAGCAGCCATAGTGCGGATACGCAGTATTTT | TRBV12-3/TRBV12-4 | many | . | TRBJ2-3
CASSSALSWETQYF | TGTGCCAGCAGCTCCGCTTTGAGCTGGGAGACCCAGTACTTC | TRBV11-2 | . | . | TRBJ2-5
CAWSEYVKDLRW | TGTGCCTGGAGTGAATACGTCAAGGATTTGAGATGG | TRBV30 | . | . | TRBJ1-2
CASSPGTGGLYEQYF | TGTGCCAGCAGCCCAGGGACAGGTGGACTCTACGAGCAGTACTTC | TRBV5-6 | . | TRBD1 | TRBJ2-7
CASSPSGREVTDTQYF | TGTGCCAGCAGCCCTAGCGGGAGGGAGGTTACAGATACGCAGTATTTT | TRBV9 | few | TRBD2 | TRBJ2-3
CASSPGGLAGELFF | TGTGCCAGCAGTCCAGGGGGTTTGGCCGGGGAGCTGTTTTTT | TRBV12-3/TRBV12-4 | . | TRBD1 | TRBJ2-2
CASSLGAPGTRDYEQYF | TGTGCCAGCAGCTTAGGGGCCCCCGGGACAAGGGACTACGAGCAGTACTTC | TRBV7-8 | few | . | TRBJ2-7
CASSRGRSYEQYF | TGTGCCAGCAGCCGCGGCCGGTCCTACGAGCAGTACTTC | TRBV7-8 | . | . | TRBJ2-7
CASVLGDEQFF | TGTGCCAGCGTCTTAGGCGATGAGCAGTTCTTC | TRBV6-5 | . | . | TRBJ2-1
CASSSSEDTQYF | TGTGCCAGCAGCTCCTCGGAGGATACGCAGTATTTT | TRBV9 | . | . | TRBJ2-3
CASSYLPTDRRQETQYF | TGTGCCAGCAGTTACCTACCTACCGACAGGCGCCAAGAGACCCAGTACTTC | TRBV6-2/TRBV6-3 | . | . | TRBJ2-5
CASSLLGASTDTQYF | TGTGCCAGCAGCTTATTAGGGGCTAGCACAGATACGCAGTATTTT | TRBV7-6 | many | . | TRBJ2-3
CASSQEDAGTSGTVFFYNEQFF | TGCGCCAGCAGCCAAGAGGATGCCGGGACTAGCGGGACCGTATTCTTTTACAATGAGCAGTTCTTC | TRBV4-3 | . | TRBD2 | TRBJ2-1
CASSLWDGEQYF | TGCGCCAGCAGCCTCTGGGACGGTGAGCAGTACTTC | TRBV4-1 | few | . | TRBJ2-7
CSAPTPDRGGSPLHF | TGCAGTGCTCCGACACCCGACAGGGGAGGCTCACCCCTCCACTTT | TRBV20-1 | once | TRBD1 | TRBJ1-6
CASSLGTSGGRYSYEQYF | TGTGCCAGCAGCTTGGGGACTAGCGGGGGCCGATACTCCTACGAGCAGTACTTC | TRBV7-6 | few | TRBD2 | TRBJ2-7
CASSQVTSSFRGEQFF | TGTGCCAGCAGCCAAGTGACCTCTAGTTTCAGGGGTGAGCAGTTCTTC | TRBV3-1 | few | . | TRBJ2-1
CASNSKRDTQYF | TGTGCCAGCAATTCAAAGCGAGATACGCAGTATTTT | TRBV6-5 | . | . | TRBJ2-3
CASRPDGGRGQPQHF | TGTGCCAGCAGGCCCGACGGGGGGCGCGGGCAGCCCCAGCATTTT | TRBV6-2/TRBV6-3 | few | . | TRBJ1-5